The 2 T cell receptor beta chains listed next were all sequenced from one sample in a study of T-cell reconstitution after alpha-beta-depleted transplantation in children. Unique molecular identifiers featured in how the TCRbeta library was prepared. MiXCR, run by TCRdb on the PCR reads, gives a single entry per CDR3 protein. Of about 900,000 distinct CDR3 sequences in the sample, about 29% are singletons; the top ten hold about 28%. The sequenced sample was PBMCs, mostly from graft donor cells, obtained 360 days after TCRalphabeta/CD19-depleted stem cell transplant. The receptors come from a boy under two years old who had a stem cell transplant for SCID, so the T cells may come from the graft donor.

The chain carries TRBV5-1 and TRBJ2-1; 8 bases agree with TRBD2. V was pared by 5 bases and J by 6 bases, with 4 bases of the junction left unmatched. The germline V gene has CDR1 SGHRS and CDR2 YFSETQ. The CDR3 spans 13 residues. CDR3 loop: CASSISGVNEQFF. CDR3 DNA sequence: TGCGCCAGCAGTATTAGCGGGGTCAATGAGCAGTTCTTC.

This clonotype has a single count. The chain joins TRBV11-2 to TRBJ1-1, with D unclear. V was clipped by 7 bases and J by 1 base, with 25 bases between them. The CDR3 is 18 amino acids. CDR1 and CDR2 from the germline V gene are SGHAT and FQNNGV. CDR3: CASNRISPNGLPNTEAFF. The CDR3 coding sequence is TGTGCCAGCAATCGGATTTCCCCAAACGGACTCCCGAACACTGAAGCTTTCTTT.